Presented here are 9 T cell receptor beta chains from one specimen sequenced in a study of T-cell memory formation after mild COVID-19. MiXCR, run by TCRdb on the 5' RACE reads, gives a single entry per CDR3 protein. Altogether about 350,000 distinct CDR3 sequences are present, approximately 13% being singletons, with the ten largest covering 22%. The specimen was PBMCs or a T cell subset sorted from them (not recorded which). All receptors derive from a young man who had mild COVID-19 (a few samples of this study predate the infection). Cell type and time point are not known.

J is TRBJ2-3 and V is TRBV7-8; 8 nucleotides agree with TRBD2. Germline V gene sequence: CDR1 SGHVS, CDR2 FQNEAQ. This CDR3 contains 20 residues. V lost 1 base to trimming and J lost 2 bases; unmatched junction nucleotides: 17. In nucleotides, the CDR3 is TGTGCCAGCAGCTTAGGGGCTCGGCGGGGGGCCCTAAAGCCCACAGATACGCAGTATTTT. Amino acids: CASSLGARRGALKPTDTQYF.

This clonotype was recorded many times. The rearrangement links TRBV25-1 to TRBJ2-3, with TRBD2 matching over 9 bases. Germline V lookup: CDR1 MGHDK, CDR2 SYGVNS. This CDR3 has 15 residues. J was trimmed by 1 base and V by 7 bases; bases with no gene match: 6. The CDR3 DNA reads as TGTGCCAGCACCCCAAAGCGGGGGGGCACAGATACGCAGTATTTT. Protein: CASTPKRGGTDTQYF.

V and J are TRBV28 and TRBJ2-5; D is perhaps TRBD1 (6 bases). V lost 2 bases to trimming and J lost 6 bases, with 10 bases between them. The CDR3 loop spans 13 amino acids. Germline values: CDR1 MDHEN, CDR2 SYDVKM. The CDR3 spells CASSLHRAQTQYF. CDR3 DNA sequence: TGTGCCAGCAGTTTACACAGGGCGCAGACCCAGTACTTC. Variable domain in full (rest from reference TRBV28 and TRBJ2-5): DVKVTQSSRYLVKRTGEKVFLECVQDMDHENMFWYRQDPGLGLRLIYFSYDVKMKEKGDIPEGYSVSREKKERFSLILESASTNQTSMYLCASSLHRAQTQYFGPGTRLLVL.

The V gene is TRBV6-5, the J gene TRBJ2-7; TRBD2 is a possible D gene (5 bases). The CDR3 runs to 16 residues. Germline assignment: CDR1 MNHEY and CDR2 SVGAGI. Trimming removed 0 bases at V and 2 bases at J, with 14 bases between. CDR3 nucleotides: TGTGCCAGCAGTTACTCGAGCGGTGGCGGTACCTACGAGCAGTACTTC. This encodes CASSYSSGGGTYEQYF.

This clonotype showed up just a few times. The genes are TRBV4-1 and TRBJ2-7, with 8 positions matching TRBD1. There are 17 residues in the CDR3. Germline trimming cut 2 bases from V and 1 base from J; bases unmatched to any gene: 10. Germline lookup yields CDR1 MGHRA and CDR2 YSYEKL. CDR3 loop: CASSQKGSGQASYEQYF. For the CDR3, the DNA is TGCGCCAGCAGCCAAAAGGGGTCGGGACAGGCTTCCTACGAGCAGTACTTC.

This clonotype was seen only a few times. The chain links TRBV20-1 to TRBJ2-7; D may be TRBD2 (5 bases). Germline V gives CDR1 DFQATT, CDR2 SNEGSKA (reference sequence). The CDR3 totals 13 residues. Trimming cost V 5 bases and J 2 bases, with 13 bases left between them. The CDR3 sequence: CSAVREGPYEQYF. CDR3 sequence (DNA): TGCAGTGCTGTCCGAGAGGGCCCCTACGAGCAGTACTTC.

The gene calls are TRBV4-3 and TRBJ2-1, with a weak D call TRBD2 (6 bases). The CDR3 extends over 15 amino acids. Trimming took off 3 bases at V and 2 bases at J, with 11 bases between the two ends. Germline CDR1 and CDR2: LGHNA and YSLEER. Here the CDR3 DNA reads TGCGCCAGCAGCCAGGGTAGCGGTACCTACAATGAGCAGTTCTTC. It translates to CASSQGSGTYNEQFF.

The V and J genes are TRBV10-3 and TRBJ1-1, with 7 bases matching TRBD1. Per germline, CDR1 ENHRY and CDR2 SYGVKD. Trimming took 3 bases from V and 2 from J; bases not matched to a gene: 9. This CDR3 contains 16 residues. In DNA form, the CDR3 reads TGTGCCATCAGTGAACCCAGGACAGGCTTCAACACTGAAGCTTTCTTT. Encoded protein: CAISEPRTGFNTEAFF.

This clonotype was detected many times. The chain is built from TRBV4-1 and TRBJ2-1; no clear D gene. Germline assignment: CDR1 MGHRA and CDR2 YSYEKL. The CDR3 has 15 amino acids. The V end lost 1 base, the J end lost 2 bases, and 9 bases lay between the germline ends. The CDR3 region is CASSQVRPPYNEQFF. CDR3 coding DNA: TGCGCCAGCAGCCAAGTCAGGCCCCCCTACAATGAGCAGTTCTTC.